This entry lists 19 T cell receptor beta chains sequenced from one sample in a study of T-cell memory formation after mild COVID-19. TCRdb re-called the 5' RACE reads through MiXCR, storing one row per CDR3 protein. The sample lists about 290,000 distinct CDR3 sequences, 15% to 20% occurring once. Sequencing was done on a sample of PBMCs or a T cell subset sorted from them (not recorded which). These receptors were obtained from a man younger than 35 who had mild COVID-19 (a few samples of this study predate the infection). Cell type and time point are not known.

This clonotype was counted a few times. The CDR3 sequence is CASSLTSLAGFTDTQYF. The CDR3 DNA is TGTGCCAGCAGCTTAACTAGCCTAGCGGGGTTCACAGATACGCAGTATTTT. The rearrangement uses TRBV7-3 and TRBJ2-3, with 9 bases aligning to TRBD2. This CDR3 region has 17 residues. CDR1 and CDR2 from the germline V gene are SGHTA and FQGTGA. V trimming: 0 bases; J trimming: 2 bases; junction bases outside the gene matches: 6.

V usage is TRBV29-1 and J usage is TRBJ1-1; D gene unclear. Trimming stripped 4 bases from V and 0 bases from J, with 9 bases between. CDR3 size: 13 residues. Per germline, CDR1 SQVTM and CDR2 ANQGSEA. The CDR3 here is CSVGLSLNTEAFF. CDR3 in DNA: TGCAGCGTTGGTTTATCGCTGAACACTGAAGCTTTCTTT.

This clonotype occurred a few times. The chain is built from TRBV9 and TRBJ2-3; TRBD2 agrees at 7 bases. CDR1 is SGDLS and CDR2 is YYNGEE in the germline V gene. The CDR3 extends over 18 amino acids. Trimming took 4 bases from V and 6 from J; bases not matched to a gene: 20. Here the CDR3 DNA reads TGTGCCAGCAGCTTACGACGGGAGGCGGGGGAAGGGAAGGATACGCAGTATTTT. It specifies CASSLRREAGEGKDTQYF.

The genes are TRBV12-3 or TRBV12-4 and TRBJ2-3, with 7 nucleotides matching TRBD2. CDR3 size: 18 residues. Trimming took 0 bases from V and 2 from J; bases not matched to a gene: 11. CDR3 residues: CASSLAVWRGLYTDTQYF. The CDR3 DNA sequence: TGTGCCAGCAGTTTAGCTGTTTGGCGGGGGTTATACACAGATACGCAGTATTTT.

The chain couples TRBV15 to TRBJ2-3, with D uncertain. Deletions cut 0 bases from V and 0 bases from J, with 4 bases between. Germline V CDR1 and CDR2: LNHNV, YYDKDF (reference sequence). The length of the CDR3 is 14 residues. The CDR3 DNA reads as TGTGCCACCAGCAGAGATTTCAGCACAGATACGCAGTATTTT. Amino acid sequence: CATSRDFSTDTQYF.

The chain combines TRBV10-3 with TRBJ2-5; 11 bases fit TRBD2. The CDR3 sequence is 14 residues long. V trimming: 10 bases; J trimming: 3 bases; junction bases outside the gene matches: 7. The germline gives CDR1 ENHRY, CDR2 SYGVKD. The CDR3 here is CATAGSGGEETQYF. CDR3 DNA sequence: TGTGCCACCGCGGGTAGCGGGGGGGAAGAGACCCAGTACTTC.

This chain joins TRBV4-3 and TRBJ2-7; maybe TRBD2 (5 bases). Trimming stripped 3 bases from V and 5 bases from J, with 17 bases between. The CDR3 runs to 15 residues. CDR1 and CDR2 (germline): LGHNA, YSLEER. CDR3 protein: CASSQLRTERDEQYV. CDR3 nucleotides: TGCGCCAGCAGCCAGCTCAGGACGGAGAGGGACGAGCAGTACGTC.

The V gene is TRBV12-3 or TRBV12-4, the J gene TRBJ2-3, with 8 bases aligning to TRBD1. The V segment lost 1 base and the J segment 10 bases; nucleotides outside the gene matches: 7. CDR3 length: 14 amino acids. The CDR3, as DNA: TGTGCCAGCAGTTTAGGGGCCCAGGGGGCCTCGCAGTATTTT. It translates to CASSLGAQGASQYF.

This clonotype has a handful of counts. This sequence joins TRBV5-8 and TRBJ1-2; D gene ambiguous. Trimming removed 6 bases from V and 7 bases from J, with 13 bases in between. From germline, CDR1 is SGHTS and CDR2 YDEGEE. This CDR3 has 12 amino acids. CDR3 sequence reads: CASTVRGVGYTF. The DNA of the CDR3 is TGTGCCAGCACGGTTCGGGGAGTTGGCTACACCTTC. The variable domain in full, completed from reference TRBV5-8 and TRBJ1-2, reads EAGVTQSPTHLIKTRGQQATLRCSPISGHTSVYWYQQALGLGLQFLLWYDEGEERNRGNFPPRFSGRQFPNYSSELNVNALELEDSALYLCASTVRGVGYTFGSGTRLTVV.

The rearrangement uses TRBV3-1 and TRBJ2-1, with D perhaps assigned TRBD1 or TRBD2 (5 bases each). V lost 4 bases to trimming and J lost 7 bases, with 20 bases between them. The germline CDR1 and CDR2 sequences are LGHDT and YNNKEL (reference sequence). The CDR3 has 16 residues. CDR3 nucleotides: TGTGCCAGCAGCCCGGAGTTTAGTGGGACGGCGAATGAGCAGTTCTTC. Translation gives CASSPEFSGTANEQFF.

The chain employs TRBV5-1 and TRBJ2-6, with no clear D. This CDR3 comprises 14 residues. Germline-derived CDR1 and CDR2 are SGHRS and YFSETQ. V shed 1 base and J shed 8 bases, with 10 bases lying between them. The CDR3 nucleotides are TGCGCCAGCAGCTTGTCGCAGGTGACCAACGTCCTGACTTTC. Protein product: CASSLSQVTNVLTF.

The CDR3 spells CASSEGAGASTDTQYF. DNA for the CDR3: TGCGCCAGCAGTGAGGGGGCAGGGGCAAGCACAGATACGCAGTATTTT. V usage is TRBV10-1 and J usage is TRBJ2-3, with a possible D match to TRBD1 (6 bases). V lost 2 bases to trimming and J lost 0 bases, with 12 bases between them. The CDR3 totals 16 residues. CDR1 WNHNN and CDR2 SYGVQD come from the germline V gene (reference sequence).

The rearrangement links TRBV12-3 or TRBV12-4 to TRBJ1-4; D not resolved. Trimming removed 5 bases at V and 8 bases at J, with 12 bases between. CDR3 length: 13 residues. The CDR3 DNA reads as TGTGCCAGCAGTAGGGTCCCGGGCGAAAAACTGTTTTTT. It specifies CASSRVPGEKLFF.

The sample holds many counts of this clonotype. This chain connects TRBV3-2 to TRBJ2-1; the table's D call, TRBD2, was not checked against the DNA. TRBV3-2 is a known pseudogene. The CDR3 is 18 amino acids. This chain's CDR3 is CASSQEERGAIPANEQFF. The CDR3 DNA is TGTGCCAGCAGCCAAGAAGAGCGGGGGGCCATTCCCGCCAATGAGCAGTTCTTC.

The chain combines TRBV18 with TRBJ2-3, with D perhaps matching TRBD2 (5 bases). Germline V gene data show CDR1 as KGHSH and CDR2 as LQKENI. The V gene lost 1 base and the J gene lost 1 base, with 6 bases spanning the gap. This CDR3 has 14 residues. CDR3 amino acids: CASSPLARTDTQYF. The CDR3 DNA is TGTGCCAGCTCACCACTAGCGCGCACAGATACGCAGTATTTT. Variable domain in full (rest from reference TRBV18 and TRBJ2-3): NAGVMQNPRHLVRRRGQEARLRCSPMKGHSHVYWYRQLPEEGLKFMVYLQKENIIDESGMPKERFSAEFPKEGPSILRIQQVVRGDSAAYFCASSPLARTDTQYFGPGTRLTVL.

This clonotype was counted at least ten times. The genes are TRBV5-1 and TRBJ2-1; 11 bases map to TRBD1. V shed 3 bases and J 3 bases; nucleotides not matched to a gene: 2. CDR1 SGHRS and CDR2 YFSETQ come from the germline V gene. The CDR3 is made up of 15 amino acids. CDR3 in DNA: TGCGCCAGCAGCTCCGGGACAGGGGGCTACAATGAGCAGTTCTTC. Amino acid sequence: CASSSGTGGYNEQFF. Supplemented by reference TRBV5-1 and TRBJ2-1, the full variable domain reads KAGVTQTPRYLIKTRGQQVTLSCSPISGHRSVSWYQQTPGQGLQFLFEYFSETQRNKGNFPGRFSGRQFSNSRSEMNVSTLELGDSALYLCASSSGTGGYNEQFFGPGTRLTVL.

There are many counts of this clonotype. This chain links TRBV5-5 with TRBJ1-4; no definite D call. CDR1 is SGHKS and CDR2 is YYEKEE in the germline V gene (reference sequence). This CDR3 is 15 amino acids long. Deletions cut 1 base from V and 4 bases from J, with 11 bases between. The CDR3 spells CASSLRADVNEKLFF. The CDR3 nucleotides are TGTGCCAGCAGCTTGAGGGCAGACGTTAATGAAAAACTGTTTTTT.

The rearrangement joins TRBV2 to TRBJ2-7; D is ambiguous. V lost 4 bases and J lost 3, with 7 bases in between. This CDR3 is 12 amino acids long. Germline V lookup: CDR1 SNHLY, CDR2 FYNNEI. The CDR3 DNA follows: TGTGCCAGCAGTGTCCGGAGCTACGAGCAGTACGTC. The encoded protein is CASSVRSYEQYV.

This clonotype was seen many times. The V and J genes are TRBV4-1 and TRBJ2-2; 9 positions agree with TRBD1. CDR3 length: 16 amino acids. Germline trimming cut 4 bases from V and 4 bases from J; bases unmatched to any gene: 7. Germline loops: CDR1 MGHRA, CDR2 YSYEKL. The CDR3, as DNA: TGCGCCAGCAGCCCGTCGGGGACAGGGCTCACCGGGGAGCTGTTTTTT. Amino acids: CASSPSGTGLTGELFF.